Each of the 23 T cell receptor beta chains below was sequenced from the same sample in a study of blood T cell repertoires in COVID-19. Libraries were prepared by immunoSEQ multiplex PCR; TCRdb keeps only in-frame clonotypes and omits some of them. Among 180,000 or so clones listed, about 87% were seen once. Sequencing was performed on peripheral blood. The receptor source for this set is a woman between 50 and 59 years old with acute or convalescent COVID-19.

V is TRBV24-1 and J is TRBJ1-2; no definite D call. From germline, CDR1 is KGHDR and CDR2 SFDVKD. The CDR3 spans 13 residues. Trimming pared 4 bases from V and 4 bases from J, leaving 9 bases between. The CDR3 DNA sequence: TGTGCCACCAGTGAGCGGGGAATCTATGGCTACACCTTC. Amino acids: CATSERGIYGYTF.

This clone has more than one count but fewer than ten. The CDR3 here is CASSDIAGHTGELFF. The CDR3 DNA reads as TGTGCCAGCAGTGACATAGCGGGCCACACCGGGGAGCTGTTTTTT. This sequence joins TRBV6-1 and TRBJ2-2; 7 bases agree with TRBD2. CDR1 and CDR2 from the germline V gene are MNHNS and SASEGT. The length of the CDR3 is 15 residues. V shed 3 bases and J 3 bases; nucleotides not matched to a gene: 4.

The CDR3 here is CASSPLAGGWYNEQFF. The CDR3 DNA is TGTGCCAGCAGCCCTCTAGCGGGAGGGTGGTATAATGAGCAGTTCTTC. The V and J genes are TRBV9 and TRBJ2-1, with 12 nucleotides matching TRBD2. CDR3 size: 16 residues. The ends lost 4 bases at V and 7 bases at J; junction bases unmatched: 9. The germline V gene encodes CDR1 SGDLS and CDR2 YYNGEE.

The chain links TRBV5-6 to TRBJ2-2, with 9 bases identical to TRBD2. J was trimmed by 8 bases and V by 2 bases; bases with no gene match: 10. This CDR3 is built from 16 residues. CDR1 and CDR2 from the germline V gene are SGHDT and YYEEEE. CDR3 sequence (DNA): TGTGCCAGCAGCTTTAGCGGGAGAGGATTTGTAGGGGAGCTGTTTTTT. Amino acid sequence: CASSFSGRGFVGELFF. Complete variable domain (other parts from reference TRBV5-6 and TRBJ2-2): DAGVTQSPTHLIKTRGQQVTLRCSPKSGHDTVSWYQQALGQGPQFIFQYYEEEERQRGNFPDRFSGHQFPNYSSELNVNALLLGDSALYLCASSFSGRGFVGELFFGEGSRLTVL.

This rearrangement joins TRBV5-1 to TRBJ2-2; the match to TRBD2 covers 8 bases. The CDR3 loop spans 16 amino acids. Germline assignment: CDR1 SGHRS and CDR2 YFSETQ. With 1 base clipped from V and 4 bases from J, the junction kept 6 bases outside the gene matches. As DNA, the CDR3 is TGCGCCAGCAGCTTGACCGGGGGGGCACTCACCGGGGAGCTGTTTTTT. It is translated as CASSLTGGALTGELFF. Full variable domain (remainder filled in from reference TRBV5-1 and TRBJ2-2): KAGVTQTPRYLIKTRGQQVTLSCSPISGHRSVSWYQQTPGQGLQFLFEYFSETQRNKGNFPGRFSGRQFSNSRSEMNVSTLELGDSALYLCASSLTGGALTGELFFGEGSRLTVL.

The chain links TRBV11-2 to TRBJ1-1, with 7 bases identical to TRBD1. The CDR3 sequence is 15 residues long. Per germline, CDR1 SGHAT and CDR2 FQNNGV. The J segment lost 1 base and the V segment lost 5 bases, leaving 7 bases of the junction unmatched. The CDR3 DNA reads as TGTGCCAGCAGCCCAAAGACAGGGAAGAACACTGAAGCTTTCTTT. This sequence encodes CASSPKTGKNTEAFF.

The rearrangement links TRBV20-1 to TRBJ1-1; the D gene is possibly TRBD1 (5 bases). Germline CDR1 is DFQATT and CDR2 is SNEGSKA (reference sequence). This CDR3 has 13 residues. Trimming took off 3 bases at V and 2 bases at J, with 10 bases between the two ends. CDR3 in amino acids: CSASRQTNTEAFF. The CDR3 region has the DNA TGCAGTGCTAGTAGACAGACAAACACTGAAGCTTTCTTT.

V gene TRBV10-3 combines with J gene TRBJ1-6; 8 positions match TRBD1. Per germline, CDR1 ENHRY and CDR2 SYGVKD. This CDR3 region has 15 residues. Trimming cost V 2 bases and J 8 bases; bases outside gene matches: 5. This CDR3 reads CAISERAGGDSPLHF. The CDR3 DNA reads TGTGCCATCAGTGAGAGGGCAGGGGGCGATTCACCCCTCCACTTT.

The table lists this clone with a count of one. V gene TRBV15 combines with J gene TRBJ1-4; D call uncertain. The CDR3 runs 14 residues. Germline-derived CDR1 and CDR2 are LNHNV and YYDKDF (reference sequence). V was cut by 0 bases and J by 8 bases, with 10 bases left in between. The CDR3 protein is CATSRDQLPEKLFF. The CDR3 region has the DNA TGTGCCACCAGCAGAGACCAACTCCCGGAAAAACTGTTTTTT.

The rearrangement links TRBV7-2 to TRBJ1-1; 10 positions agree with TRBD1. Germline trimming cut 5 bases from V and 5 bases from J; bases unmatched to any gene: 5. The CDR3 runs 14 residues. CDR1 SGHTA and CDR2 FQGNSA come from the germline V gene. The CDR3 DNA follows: TGTGCCAGCAGCGCGCGGGACAGGGGAACTGAAGCTTTCTTT. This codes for CASSARDRGTEAFF.

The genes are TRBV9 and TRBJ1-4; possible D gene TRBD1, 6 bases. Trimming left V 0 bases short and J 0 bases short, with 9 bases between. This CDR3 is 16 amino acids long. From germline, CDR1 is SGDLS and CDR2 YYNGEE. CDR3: CASSVEGGSTNEKLFF. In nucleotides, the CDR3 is TGTGCCAGCAGCGTAGAAGGGGGATCAACTAATGAAAAACTGTTTTTT.

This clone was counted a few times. Here the CDR3 reads CASSYPVLAGARNEQFF. The CDR3 nucleotides are TGTGCCAGCAGTTACCCGGTACTAGCGGGAGCGAGGAATGAGCAGTTCTTC. The chain couples TRBV6-2 or TRBV6-3 to TRBJ2-1; 11 bases agree with TRBD2. Unmatched junction bases numbered 10, after V lost 2 bases and J lost 7 bases. This CDR3 has 17 residues. CDR1 and CDR2 from the germline V gene are MNHEY and SVGEGT.

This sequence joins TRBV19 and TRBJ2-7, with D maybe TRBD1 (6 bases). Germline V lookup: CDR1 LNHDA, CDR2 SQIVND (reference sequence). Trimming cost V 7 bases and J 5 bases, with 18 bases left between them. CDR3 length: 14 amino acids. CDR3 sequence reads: CASTQTGRKDEQYF. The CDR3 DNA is TGTGCCAGTACCCAAACAGGGAGAAAGGACGAGCAGTACTTC.

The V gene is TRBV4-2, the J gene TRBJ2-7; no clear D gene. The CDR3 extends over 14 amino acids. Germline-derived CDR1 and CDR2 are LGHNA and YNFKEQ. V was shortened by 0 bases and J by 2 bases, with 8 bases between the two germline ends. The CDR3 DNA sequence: TGTGCCAGCAGCCAAGATGGCCTAGCCTACGAGCAGTACTTC. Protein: CASSQDGLAYEQYF.

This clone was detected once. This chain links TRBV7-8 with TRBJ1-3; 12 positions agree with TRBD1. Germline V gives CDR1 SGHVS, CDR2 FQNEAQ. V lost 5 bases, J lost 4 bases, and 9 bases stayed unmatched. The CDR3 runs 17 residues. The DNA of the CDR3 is TGTGCCAGCAGCCACGGGACAGGGGGCTCAAAAGGAAACACCATATATTTT. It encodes CASSHGTGGSKGNTIYF.

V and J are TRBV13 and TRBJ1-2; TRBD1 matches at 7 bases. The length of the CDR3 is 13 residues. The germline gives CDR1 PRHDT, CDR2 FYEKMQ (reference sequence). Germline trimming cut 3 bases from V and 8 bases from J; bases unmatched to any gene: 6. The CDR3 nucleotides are TGTGCCAGCAGCTTCGCCGACAGGGACGGCTACACCTTC. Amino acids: CASSFADRDGYTF.

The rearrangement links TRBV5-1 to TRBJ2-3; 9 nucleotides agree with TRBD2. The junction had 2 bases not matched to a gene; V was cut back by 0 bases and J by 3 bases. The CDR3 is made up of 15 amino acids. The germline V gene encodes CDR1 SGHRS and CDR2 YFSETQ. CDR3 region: CASSLVAGVTDTQYF. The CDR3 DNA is TGCGCCAGCAGCTTGGTAGCGGGAGTGACAGATACGCAGTATTTT.

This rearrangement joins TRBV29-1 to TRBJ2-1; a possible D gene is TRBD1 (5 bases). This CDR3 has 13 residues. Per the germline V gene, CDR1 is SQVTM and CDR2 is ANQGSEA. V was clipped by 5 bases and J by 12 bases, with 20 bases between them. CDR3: CSVYSDSRVRQFF. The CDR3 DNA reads TGCAGCGTTTACTCCGACTCCAGGGTCAGGCAGTTCTTC.

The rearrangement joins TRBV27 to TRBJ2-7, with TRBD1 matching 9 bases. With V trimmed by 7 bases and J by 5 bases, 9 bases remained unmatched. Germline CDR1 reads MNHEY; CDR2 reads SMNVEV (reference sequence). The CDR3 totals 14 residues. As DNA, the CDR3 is TGTGCCAGCAAGGTACAGGGGGCGTTTAACGAGCAGTACTTC. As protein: CASKVQGAFNEQYF.

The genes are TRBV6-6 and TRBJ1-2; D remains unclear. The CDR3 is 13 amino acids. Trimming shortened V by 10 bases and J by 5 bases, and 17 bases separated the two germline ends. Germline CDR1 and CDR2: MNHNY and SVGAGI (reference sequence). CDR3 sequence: CATTRSKGYGYTF. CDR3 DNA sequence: TGTGCCACAACTAGATCGAAGGGATATGGCTACACCTTC.

CDR3 DNA sequence: TGTGCCACCCTAACAGGGGATCGGTATGGCTACACCTTC. Its translation is CATLTGDRYGYTF. This chain uses TRBV10-3 with TRBJ1-2, with 7 nucleotides matching TRBD1. The CDR3 has 13 residues. V was pared by 10 bases and J by 5 bases, with 10 bases of the junction left unmatched. Germline lookup yields CDR1 ENHRY and CDR2 SYGVKD.

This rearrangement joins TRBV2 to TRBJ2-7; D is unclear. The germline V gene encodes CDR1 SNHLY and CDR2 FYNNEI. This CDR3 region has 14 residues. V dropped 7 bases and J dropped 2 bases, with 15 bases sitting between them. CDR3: CASTHPGSTYEQYF. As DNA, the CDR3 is TGTGCCAGCACACATCCCGGGTCTACCTACGAGCAGTACTTC.

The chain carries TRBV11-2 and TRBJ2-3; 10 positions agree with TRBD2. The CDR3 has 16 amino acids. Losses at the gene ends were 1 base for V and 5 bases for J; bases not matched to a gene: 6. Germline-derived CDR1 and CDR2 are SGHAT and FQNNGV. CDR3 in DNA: TGTGCCAGCAGCTTAGGAAGGGCTAGCGGGAGAGATACGCAGTATTTT. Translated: CASSLGRASGRDTQYF.